Shown below are 14 T cell receptor beta chains from a single sample sequenced in a study of T cells in Graves' hyperthyroidism and ophthalmopathy. Amplification yielded TCR beta CDR3 regions, with RNA transcripts as the source. A first-round RT-PCR of the TCR CDR3 used the HTBI primer set. Using its own MiXCR run on the multiplex PCR reads, TCRdb lists one record per CDR3 protein. The sample comprises under 400,000 distinct CDR3 sequences, around 20% of which are singletons, and about 50% rests with the top ten. The specimen was blood. These TCRs come from a woman between 50 and 59 years old with Graves' hyperthyroidism.

This clonotype was seen repeatedly, ten times or more. The CDR3, as DNA: TGTGCCAGCAGCTTTGTAGGGCAGATTAAGGTGGACTTACCGATCGAGCAGTACTTC. Amino acids: CASSFVGQIKVDLPIEQYF. V is TRBV11-2 and J is TRBJ2-7; tentatively, D is TRBD2 (5 bases). Germline V gives CDR1 SGHAT, CDR2 FQNNGV. Between the trimmed V and J ends, which lost 3 bases and 6 bases, there was a span of 30 bases. CDR3 length: 19 amino acids.

The rearrangement uses TRBV10-3 and TRBJ1-4; 7 bases are a match to TRBD1. The V gene's germline CDR1 is ENHRY and CDR2 SYGVKD. V was clipped by 11 bases and J by 0 bases; unmatched bases: 9. This CDR3 comprises 15 residues. CDR3 residues: CASRQGWATNEKLFF. The CDR3 nucleotides read TGTGCCTCCCGACAGGGTTGGGCAACTAATGAAAAACTGTTTTTT.

This clonotype showed up many times. This sequence joins TRBV6-1 and TRBJ1-2; 9 bases agree with TRBD1. This CDR3 is built from 14 residues. The V gene end was trimmed by 5 bases and the J gene end by 7 bases; junction bases not matched to a gene: 8. CDR1 MNHNS and CDR2 SASEGT come from the germline V gene. The CDR3 sequence is CASSKSGQGSGYTF. The CDR3 DNA follows: TGTGCCAGCAGTAAATCCGGACAGGGGAGTGGCTACACCTTC.

This clonotype was counted at least ten times. The CDR3 bases are TGTGCCAGCAGCCGGGATACTACAGGGAACACTGAAGCTTTCTTT. Residues: CASSRDTTGNTEAFF. V is TRBV3-1 and J is TRBJ1-1, with D possibly matching TRBD1 (5 bases). Germline loops: CDR1 LGHDT, CDR2 YNNKEL (reference sequence). The CDR3 loop spans 15 amino acids. V was clipped by 4 bases and J by 1 base, with 13 bases between them.

CDR3 bases: TGTGCCAGCAGGGACCTCGGGGGGCACACTGAAGCTTTCTTT. It specifies CASRDLGGHTEAFF. The V call is TRBV12-3 or TRBV12-4, the J call TRBJ1-1; perhaps TRBD1 as D (6 bases). V shed 6 bases and J shed 3 bases, with 14 bases lying between them. The CDR3 is made up of 14 amino acids.

This clonotype came up many times. V and J are TRBV6-1 and TRBJ2-7; 9 nucleotides align to TRBD2. The V gene's germline CDR1 is MNHNS and CDR2 SASEGT. Losses at the gene ends were 10 bases for V and 0 bases for J; bases not matched to a gene: 13. The CDR3 spans 16 residues. CDR3 protein: CATALGRLAASYEQYF. For the CDR3, the DNA is TGTGCCACCGCACTGGGACGACTAGCGGCCTCCTACGAGCAGTACTTC.

This clonotype was observed many times. The rearrangement links TRBV3-1 to TRBJ2-2; D ambiguous. Germline CDR1 is LGHDT and CDR2 is YNNKEL (reference sequence). The CDR3 sequence is 12 residues long. V was pared by 1 base and J by 9 bases, with 6 bases between. CDR3 coding DNA: TGTGCCAGCAGCCAAGTAAGGCGGGAGCTGTTTTTT. Amino acids: CASSQVRRELFF.

The chain has TRBV12-3 or TRBV12-4 and TRBJ2-7; TRBD1 is a possible D gene (5 bases). Trimming took off 4 bases at V and 3 bases at J, with 22 bases between the two ends. CDR3 length: 17 amino acids. CDR3 sequence (DNA): TGTGCCAGCAGTTCGGGTACTTGGCAGGGCAATTTCTACGAGCAGTACTTC. Its translation is CASSSGTWQGNFYEQYF.

The CDR3 reads CASTPAEAGGYTF. The CDR3 nucleotides read TGTGCCAGCACCCCCGCGGAGGCGGGGGGCTACACCTTC. The chain joins TRBV12-3 or TRBV12-4 to TRBJ1-2; D uncertain. The CDR3 is 13 amino acids. Trimming left V 7 bases short and J 8 bases short, with 17 bases between.

This clonotype was detected a few times. The CDR3 DNA follows: TGTGCCAGCAGCGGAGACAGGGGGTTGAGGTCCTACGAGCAGTACTTC. This translates into CASSGDRGLRSYEQYF. The V call is TRBV5-6, the J call TRBJ2-7, with TRBD1 matching 9 bases. Germline CDR1 reads SGHDT; CDR2 reads YYEEEE. V gave up 4 bases and J gave up 1 base; unmatched junction bases: 9. The CDR3 has 16 residues.

This clonotype was counted many times. The chain couples TRBV20-1 to TRBJ1-1; no clear D. The V end was cut by 2 bases, the J end by 3 bases, with 10 bases between. CDR3 length: 13 residues. Germline loops: CDR1 DFQATT, CDR2 SNEGSKA (reference sequence). CDR3 nucleotides: TGCAGTGCTAGATGGCCACTTGACACTGAAGCTTTCTTT. Amino acid sequence: CSARWPLDTEAFF.

This clonotype has ten or more counts. The J gene is TRBJ2-2, the V gene TRBV11-2; 9 nucleotides line up with TRBD2. V lost 1 base and J lost 5; bases outside the gene matches: 2. Germline CDR1 reads SGHAT; CDR2 reads FQNNGV. The CDR3 runs 15 residues. The DNA for the CDR3 is TGTGCCAGCAGCTTAGTAACTAGCGGGACCGGGGAGCTGTTTTTT. Translation: CASSLVTSGTGELFF.

The V call is TRBV6-1, the J call TRBJ1-6; possibly TRBD1 for D (6 bases). The CDR3 runs to 14 residues. Germline V gene sequence: CDR1 MNHNS, CDR2 SASEGT. V was trimmed by 6 bases and J by 6 bases, leaving 12 bases between them. The DNA of the CDR3 is TGTGCCAGCAGCGGGGGGGCGGGTAATTCACCCCTCCACTTT. Its protein is CASSGGAGNSPLHF.

CDR3 in DNA: TGTGCCAGCAGCTTACGGGGGCGGAATGAAAAACTGTTTTTT. It is translated as CASSLRGRNEKLFF. The V and J genes are TRBV11-2 and TRBJ1-4; D might be TRBD1 (6 bases). Germline-derived CDR1 and CDR2 are SGHAT and FQNNGV. CDR3 length: 14 residues. Trimming took 2 bases from V and 5 from J, leaving 9 bases between them.